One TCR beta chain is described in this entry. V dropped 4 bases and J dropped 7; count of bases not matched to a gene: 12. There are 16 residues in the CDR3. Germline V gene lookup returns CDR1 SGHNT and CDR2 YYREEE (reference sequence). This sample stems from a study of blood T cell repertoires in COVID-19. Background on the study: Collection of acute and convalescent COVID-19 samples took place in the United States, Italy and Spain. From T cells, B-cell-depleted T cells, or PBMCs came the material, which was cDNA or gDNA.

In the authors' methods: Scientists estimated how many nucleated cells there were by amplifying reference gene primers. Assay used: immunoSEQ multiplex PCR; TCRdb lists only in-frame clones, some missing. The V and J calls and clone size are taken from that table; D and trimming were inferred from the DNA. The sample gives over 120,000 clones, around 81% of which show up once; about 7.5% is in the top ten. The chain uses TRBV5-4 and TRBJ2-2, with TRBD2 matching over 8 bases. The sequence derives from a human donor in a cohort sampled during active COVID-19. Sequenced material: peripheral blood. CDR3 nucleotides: TGTGCCAGCAGCAACCGGAATAGCGGGGTGGGCGGGGAGCTGTTTTTT. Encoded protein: CASSNRNSGVGGELFF.